This T cell receptor (beta chain) stems from a study of blood T cell repertoires in COVID-19. At the level of the study: The United States, Italy and Spain were the sources of the acute and convalescent COVID-19 samples. In each case, the material was cDNA or gDNA derived from T cells, B-cell-depleted T cells, or PBMCs.

The germline V gene encodes CDR1 KGHDR and CDR2 SFDVKD. The CDR3 is made up of 13 amino acids. Trimming stripped 7 bases from V and 7 bases from J, with 15 bases between. Repertoires were generated with immunoSEQ multiplex PCR, while TCRdb's copy carries only in-frame clones and drops some. The sample yields approximately 82,000 clones, roughly 90% seen once. This receptor was identified in a man aged 70-80 years with active or convalescent COVID-19. The chain uses TRBV24-1 and TRBJ1-1; D remains ambiguous. The sample comprised peripheral blood. The CDR3 is CATSDAPGIEAFF. CDR3 in DNA: TGTGCCACCAGCGACGCCCCCGGGATTGAAGCTTTCTTT.